The present entry profiles one TCR beta chain with its context. The data originate from a study of blood T cell repertoires in COVID-19. As for the study in general: COVID-19 samples collected from the United States, Italy and Spain covered acute and convalescent phases. PBMCs, B-cell-depleted T cells, or T cells provided the cDNA or gDNA that made up the material.

Germline V gene sequence: CDR1 SGHAT, CDR2 FQNNGV. The CDR3 consists of 15 residues. The V end lost 1 base, the J end lost 2 bases, and 11 bases lay between the germline ends. In the authors' workflow: It was from reference gene primer amplification that nucleated cell counts were estimated. Profiling relied on immunoSEQ multiplex PCR, and the TCRdb table lists in-frame clones only, not all of them. V, J and clone size reflect that table, while D and trimming were determined from the DNA. The sample yields roughly 76,000 clones, around 86% seen once. This rearrangement joins TRBV11-2 to TRBJ1-1; D might be TRBD1 (6 bases). The sequence came from a woman in her late teens or twenties with acute or convalescent COVID-19. The specimen sequenced was peripheral blood. CDR3 loop: CASSLGGGGNTEAFF. The CDR3 DNA follows: TGTGCCAGCAGCTTAGGAGGGGGGGGAAACACTGAAGCTTTCTTT.